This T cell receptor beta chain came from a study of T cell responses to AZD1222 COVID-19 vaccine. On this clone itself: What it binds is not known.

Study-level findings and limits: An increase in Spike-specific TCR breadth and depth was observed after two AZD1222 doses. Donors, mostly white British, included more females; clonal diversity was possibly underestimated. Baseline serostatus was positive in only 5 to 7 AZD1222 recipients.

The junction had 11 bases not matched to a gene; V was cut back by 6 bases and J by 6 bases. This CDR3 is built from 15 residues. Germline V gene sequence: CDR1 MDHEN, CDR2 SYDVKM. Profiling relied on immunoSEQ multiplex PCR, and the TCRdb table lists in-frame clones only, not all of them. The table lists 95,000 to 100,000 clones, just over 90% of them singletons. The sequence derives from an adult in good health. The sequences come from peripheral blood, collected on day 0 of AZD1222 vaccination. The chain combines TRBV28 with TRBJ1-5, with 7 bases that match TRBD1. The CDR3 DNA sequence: TGTGCCAGCAGCAACGCCGACAGGGAGGGTCAGCCCCAGCATTTT. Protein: CASSNADREGQPQHF.